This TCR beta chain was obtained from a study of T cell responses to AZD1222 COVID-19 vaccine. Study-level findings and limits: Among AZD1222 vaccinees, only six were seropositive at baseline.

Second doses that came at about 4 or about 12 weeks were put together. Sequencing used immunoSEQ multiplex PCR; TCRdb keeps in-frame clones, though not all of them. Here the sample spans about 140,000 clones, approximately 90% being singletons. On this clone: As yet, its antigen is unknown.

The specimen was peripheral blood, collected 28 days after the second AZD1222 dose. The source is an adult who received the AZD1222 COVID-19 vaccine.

CDR3 in DNA: TGCAGCGTGGCTCAAGAGTCCTACAATGAGCAGTTCTTC. Translated, it gives CSVAQESYNEQFF. The chain has TRBV29-1 and TRBJ2-1; D unclear. This CDR3 is 13 amino acids long. CDR1 and CDR2 (germline): SQVTM, ANQGSEA. Trimming left V 6 bases short and J 1 base short, with 10 bases between.